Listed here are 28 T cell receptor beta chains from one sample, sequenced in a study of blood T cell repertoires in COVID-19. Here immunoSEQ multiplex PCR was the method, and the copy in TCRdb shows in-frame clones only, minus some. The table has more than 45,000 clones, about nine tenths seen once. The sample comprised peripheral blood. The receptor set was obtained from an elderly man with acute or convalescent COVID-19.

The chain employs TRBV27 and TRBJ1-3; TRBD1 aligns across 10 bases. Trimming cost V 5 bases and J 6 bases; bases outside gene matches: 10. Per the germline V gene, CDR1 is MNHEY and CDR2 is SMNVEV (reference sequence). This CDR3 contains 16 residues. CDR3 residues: CASSPRQGALVNTIYF. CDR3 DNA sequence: TGTGCCAGCAGTCCTCGACAGGGGGCGCTTGTAAACACCATATATTTT.

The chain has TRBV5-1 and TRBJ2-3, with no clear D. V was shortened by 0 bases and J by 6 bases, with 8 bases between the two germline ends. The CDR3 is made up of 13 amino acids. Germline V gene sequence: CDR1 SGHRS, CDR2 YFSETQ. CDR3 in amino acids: CASSLAGPDTQYF. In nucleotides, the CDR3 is TGCGCCAGCAGCTTGGCCGGTCCCGATACGCAGTATTTT.

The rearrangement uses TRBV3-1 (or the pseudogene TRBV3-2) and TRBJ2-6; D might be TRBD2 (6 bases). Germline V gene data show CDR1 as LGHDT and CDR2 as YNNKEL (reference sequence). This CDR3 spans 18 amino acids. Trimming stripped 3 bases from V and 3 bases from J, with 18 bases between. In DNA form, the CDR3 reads TGTGCCAGCAGCCATTTGGGGGGAAGAGGTGGTGGGGCCAACGTCCTGACTTTC. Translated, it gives CASSHLGGRGGGANVLTF.

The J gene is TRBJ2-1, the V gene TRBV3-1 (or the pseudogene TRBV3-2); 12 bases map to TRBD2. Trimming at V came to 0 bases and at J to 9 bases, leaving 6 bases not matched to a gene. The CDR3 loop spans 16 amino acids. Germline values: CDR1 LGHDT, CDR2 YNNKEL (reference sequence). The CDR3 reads CASSQESTSGGTEQFF. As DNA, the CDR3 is TGTGCCAGCAGCCAAGAATCGACTAGCGGGGGTACTGAGCAGTTCTTC.

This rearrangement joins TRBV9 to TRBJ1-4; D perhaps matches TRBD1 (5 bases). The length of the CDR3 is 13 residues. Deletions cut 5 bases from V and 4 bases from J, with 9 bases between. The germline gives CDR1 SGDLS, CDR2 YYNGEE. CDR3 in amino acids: CASRRGLNEKLFF. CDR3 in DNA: TGTGCCAGCAGACGGGGACTTAATGAAAAACTGTTTTTT.

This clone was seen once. The CDR3 DNA reads as TGCGCCAGCAGCTCGGACAGGGACTACACCTTC. Protein product: CASSSDRDYTF. This chain links TRBV5-1 with TRBJ1-2; TRBD1 matches at 8 bases. CDR1 and CDR2 from the germline V gene are SGHRS and YFSETQ. This CDR3 has 11 amino acids. V lost 3 bases and J lost 10; bases outside the gene matches: 2.

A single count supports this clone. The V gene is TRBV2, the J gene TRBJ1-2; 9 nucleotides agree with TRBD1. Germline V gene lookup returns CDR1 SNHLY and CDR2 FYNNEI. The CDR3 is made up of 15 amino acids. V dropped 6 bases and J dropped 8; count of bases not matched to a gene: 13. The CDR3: CASSVLQGAVRGYTF. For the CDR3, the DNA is TGTGCCAGCAGCGTCCTACAGGGGGCAGTAAGGGGCTACACCTTC.

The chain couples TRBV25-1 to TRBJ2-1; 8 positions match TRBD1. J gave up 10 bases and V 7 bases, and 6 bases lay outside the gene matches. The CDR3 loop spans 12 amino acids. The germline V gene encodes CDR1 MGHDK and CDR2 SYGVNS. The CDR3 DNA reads TGTGCCAGCACTCCTAACAGGGGGGAGCAGTTCTTC. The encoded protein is CASTPNRGEQFF.

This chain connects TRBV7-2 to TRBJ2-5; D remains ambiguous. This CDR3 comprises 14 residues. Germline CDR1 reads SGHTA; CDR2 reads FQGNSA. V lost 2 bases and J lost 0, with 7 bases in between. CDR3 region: CASSLTTYQETQYF. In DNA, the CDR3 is TGTGCCAGCAGCTTAACAACCTACCAAGAGACCCAGTACTTC.

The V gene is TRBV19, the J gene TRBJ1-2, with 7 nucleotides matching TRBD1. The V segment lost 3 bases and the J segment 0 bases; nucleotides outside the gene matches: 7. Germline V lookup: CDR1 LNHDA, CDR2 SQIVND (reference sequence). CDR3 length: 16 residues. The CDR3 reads CASSIPNRGANYGYTF. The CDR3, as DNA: TGTGCCAGTAGTATCCCCAACAGGGGAGCTAACTATGGCTACACCTTC.

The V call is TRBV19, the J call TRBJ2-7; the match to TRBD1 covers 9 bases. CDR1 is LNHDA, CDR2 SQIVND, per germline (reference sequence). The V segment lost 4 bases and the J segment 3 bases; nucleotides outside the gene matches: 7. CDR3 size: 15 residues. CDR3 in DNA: TGTGCCAGTAGTAGTACCGGGACAGGGCTCTACGAGCAGTACTTC. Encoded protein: CASSSTGTGLYEQYF.

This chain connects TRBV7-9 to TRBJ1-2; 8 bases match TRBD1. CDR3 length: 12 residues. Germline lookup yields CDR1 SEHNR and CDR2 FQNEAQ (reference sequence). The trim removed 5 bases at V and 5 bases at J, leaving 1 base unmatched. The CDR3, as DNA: TGTGCCAGCAGCCGACAGGGGTATGGCTACACCTTC. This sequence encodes CASSRQGYGYTF.

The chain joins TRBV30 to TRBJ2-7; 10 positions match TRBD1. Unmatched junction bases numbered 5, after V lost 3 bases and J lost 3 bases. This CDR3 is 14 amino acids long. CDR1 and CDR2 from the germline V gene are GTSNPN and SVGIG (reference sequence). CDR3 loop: CAWRVGTGVYEQYF. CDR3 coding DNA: TGTGCCTGGAGGGTAGGGACAGGGGTCTACGAGCAGTACTTC. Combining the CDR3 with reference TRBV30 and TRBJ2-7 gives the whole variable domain SQTIHQWPATLVQPVGSPLSLECTVEGTSNPNLYWYRQAAGRGLQLLFYSVGIGQISSEVPQNLSASRPQDRQFILSSKKLLLSDSGFYLCAWRVGTGVYEQYFGPGTRLTVT.

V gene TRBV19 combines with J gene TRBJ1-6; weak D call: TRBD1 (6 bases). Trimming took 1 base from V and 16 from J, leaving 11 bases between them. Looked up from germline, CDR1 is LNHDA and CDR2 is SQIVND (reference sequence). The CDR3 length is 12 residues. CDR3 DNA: TGTGCCAGTAGTATAGTTGGACAGCAGCTCCACTTT. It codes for CASSIVGQQLHF.

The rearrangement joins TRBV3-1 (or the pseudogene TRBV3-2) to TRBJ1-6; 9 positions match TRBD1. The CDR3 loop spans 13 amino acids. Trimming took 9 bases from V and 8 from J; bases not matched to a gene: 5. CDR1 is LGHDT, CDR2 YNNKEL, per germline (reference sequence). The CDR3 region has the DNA TGTGCCAGTACCGGGACAGGGTATTCACCCCTCCACTTT. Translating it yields CASTGTGYSPLHF.

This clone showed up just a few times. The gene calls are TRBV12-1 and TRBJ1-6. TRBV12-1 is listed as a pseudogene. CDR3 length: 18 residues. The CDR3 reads CASSWGVPSTPLPSPLHF. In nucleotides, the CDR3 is TGTGCCAGCAGCTGGGGAGTGCCAAGTACGCCGCTACCGTCACCCCTCCACTTT.

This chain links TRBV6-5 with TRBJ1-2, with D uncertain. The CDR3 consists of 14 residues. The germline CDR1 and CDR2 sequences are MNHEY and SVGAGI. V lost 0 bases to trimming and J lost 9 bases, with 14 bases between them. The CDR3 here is CASSYSGGQERYTF. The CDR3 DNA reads TGTGCCAGCAGTTACTCGGGTGGGCAGGAACGCTACACCTTC.

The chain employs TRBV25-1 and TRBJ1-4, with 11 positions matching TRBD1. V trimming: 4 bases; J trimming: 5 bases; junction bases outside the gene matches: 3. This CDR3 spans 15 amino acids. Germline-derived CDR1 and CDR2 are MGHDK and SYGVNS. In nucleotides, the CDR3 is TGTGCCAGCAGTGGGACAGGGGGCGCGAATGAAAAACTGTTTTTT. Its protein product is CASSGTGGANEKLFF.

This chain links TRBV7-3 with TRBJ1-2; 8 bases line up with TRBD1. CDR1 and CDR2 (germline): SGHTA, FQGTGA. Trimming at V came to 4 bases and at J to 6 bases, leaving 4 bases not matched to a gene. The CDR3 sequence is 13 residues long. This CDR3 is CASSSGQGNGYTF. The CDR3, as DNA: TGTGCCAGCAGCTCCGGACAGGGAAATGGCTACACCTTC.

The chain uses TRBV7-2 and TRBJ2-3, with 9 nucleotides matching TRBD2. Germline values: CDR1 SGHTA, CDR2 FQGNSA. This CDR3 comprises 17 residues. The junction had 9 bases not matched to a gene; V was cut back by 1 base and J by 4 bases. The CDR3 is CASSLVFSGGTSDTQYF. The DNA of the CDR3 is TGTGCCAGCAGCTTAGTTTTTAGCGGGGGCACATCAGATACGCAGTATTTT.

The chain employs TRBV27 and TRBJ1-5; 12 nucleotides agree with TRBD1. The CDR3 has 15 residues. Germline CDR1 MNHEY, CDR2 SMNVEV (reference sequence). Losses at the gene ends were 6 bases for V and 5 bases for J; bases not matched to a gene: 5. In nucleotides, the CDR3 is TGTGCCAGCAGGAAGGGACAGGGGGCTTATCAGCCCCAGCATTTT. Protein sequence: CASRKGQGAYQPQHF.

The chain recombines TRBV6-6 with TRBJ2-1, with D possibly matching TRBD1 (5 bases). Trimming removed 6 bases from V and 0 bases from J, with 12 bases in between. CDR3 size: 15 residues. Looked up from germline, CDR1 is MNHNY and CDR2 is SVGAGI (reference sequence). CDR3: CASSPLRVSYNEQFF. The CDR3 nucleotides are TGTGCCAGCAGCCCACTCAGGGTCTCCTACAATGAGCAGTTCTTC.

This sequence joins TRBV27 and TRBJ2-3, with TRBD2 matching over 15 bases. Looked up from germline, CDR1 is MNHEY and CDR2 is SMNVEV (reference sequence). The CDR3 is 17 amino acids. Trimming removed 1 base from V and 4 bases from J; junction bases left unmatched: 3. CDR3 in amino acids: CASSLWTSGGASDTQYF. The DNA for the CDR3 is TGTGCCAGCAGTTTATGGACTAGCGGGGGGGCATCAGATACGCAGTATTTT.

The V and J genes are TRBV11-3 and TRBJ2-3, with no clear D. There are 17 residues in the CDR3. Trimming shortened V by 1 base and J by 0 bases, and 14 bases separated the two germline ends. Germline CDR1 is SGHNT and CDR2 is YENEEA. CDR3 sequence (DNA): TGTGCCAGCAGCTTAGGGGCCGGCCCCGGTAGCACAGATACGCAGTATTTT. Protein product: CASSLGAGPGSTDTQYF.

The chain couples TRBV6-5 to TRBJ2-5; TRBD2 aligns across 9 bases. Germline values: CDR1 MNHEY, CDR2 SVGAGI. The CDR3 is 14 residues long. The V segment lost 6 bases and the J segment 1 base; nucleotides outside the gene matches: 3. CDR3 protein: CASSRSGGQETQYF. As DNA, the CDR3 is TGTGCCAGCAGCCGTAGCGGGGGCCAAGAGACCCAGTACTTC.

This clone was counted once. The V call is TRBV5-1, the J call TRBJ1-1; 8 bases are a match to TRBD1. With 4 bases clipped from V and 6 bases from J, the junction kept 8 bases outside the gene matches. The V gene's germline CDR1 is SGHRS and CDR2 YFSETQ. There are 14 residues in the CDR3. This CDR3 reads CASSMTGADAEAFF. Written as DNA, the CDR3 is TGCGCCAGCAGCATGACAGGGGCGGACGCTGAAGCTTTCTTT.

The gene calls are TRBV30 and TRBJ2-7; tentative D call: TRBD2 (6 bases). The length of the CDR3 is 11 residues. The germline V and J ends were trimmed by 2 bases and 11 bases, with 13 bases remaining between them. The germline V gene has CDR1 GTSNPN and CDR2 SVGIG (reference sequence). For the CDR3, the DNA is TGTGCCTGGAGTCGGGACGGAGGGGAGTACTTC. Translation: CAWSRDGGEYF.

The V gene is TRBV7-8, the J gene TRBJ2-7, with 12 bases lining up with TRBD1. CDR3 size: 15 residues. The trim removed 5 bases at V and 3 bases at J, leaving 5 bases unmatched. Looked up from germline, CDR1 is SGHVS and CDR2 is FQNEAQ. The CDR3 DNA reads TGTGCCAGCAGCCCAGGGACAGGGGGCATCTACGAGCAGTACTTC. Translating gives CASSPGTGGIYEQYF.